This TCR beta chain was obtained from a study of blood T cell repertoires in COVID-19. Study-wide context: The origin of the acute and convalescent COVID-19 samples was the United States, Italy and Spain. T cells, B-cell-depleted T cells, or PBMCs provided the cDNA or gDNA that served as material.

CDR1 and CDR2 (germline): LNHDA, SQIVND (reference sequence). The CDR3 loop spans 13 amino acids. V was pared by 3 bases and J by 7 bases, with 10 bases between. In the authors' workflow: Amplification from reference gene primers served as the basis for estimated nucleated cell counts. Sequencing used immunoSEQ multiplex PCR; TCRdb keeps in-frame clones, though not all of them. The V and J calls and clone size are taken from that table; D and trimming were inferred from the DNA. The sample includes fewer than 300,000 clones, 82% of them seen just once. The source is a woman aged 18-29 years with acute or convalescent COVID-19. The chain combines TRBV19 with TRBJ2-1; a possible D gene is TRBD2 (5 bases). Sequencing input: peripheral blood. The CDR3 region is CASSMGRRNEQFF. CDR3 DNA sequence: TGTGCCAGTAGTATGGGCCGGAGGAATGAGCAGTTCTTC.